This is a list of T cell receptor beta chains from one sample in a study of blood T cell repertoires in COVID-19. TCRdb's table, derived via immunoSEQ multiplex PCR, lists solely in-frame clones and lacks some. The sample lists tens of thousands of clones, 82% occurring once. What was sequenced was peripheral blood. The receptors shown here come from a woman in her fifties or sixties with acute or convalescent COVID-19. CDR3s include the opening cysteine and the closing phenylalanine or tryptophan. Each record gives: D gene, V gene, J gene, clone size, CDR3 DNA, CDR3 protein. A D gene is named only where the DNA matches it firmly. Size is omitted from some rows. Given values are once, few, many or a class for expanded clones.

D: TRBD2; V: TRBV6-5; J: TRBJ2-1; size: NA; DNA: TGTGCCAGCAGACTAGCGGGGGGGTCCTACAATGAGCAGTTCTTC; CDR3: CASRLAGGSYNEQFF
D: NA; V: TRBV27; J: TRBJ2-1; size: NA; DNA: TGTGCCAGCACCGCGAGGGCGGCGTCAATACTCCACAATGAGCAGTTCTTC; CDR3: CASTARAASILHNEQFF
D: NA; V: TRBV10-3; J: TRBJ1-2; size: NA; DNA: TGTGCCATCACCGACGCCGGGGTGCACTATGGCTACACCTTC; CDR3: CAITDAGVHYGYTF
D: NA; V: TRBV7-9; J: TRBJ2-1; size: NA; DNA: TGTGCCAGCAGCTTAGCCGGGGGAGCCTACAATGAGCAGTTCTTC; CDR3: CASSLAGGAYNEQFF
D: TRBD1; V: TRBV5-1; J: TRBJ1-1; size: NA; DNA: TGCGCCAGCAGCTTGGTGGGGGACAGAGCTGAAGCTTTCTTT; CDR3: CASSLVGDRAEAFF
D: NA; V: TRBV6-2/TRBV6-3; J: TRBJ1-5; size: NA; DNA: TGTGCCAGCAGTTACTATTTCCGACAGAACAATCAGCCCCAGCATTTT; CDR3: CASSYYFRQNNQPQHF
D: TRBD2; V: TRBV7-3; J: TRBJ2-3; size: NA; DNA: TGTGCCAGCAGCCCCGAACCCGGACTAGCGGGGGGCACAGATACGCAGTATTTT; CDR3: CASSPEPGLAGGTDTQYF
D: NA; V: TRBV4-3; J: TRBJ1-4; size: NA; DNA: TGCGCCAGCAGCCAAAGAGTCTTTGAAAAACTGTTTTTT; CDR3: CASSQRVFEKLFF
D: TRBD2; V: TRBV27; J: TRBJ2-7; size: NA; DNA: TGTGCCAGCAGGCAATCGCGGACTAGCGGGTTCGCCTACGAGCAGTACTTC; CDR3: CASRQSRTSGFAYEQYF
D: NA; V: TRBV5-1; J: TRBJ2-7; size: NA; DNA: TGCGCCAGCAGCCAGGACGGACTTGGGTACGAGCAGTACTTC; CDR3: CASSQDGLGYEQYF
D: NA; V: TRBV24-1; J: TRBJ1-3; size: NA; DNA: TGTGCCACCAGTGATTTCGAGAGATCTGCCGGAAACACCATATATTTT; CDR3: CATSDFERSAGNTIYF
D: NA; V: TRBV4-1; J: TRBJ1-2; size: few; DNA: TGCGCCAGCAGCCAAGCGGTCGCCTACTATGGCTACACCTTC; CDR3: CASSQAVAYYGYTF
D: NA; V: TRBV10-2; J: TRBJ1-1; size: few; DNA: TGCGCCAGCAGTGAACGTTTCGTTACAGGGAAGGTTCTCGCTGAAGCTTTCTTT; CDR3: CASSERFVTGKVLAEAFF
D: NA; V: TRBV27; J: TRBJ1-1; size: NA; DNA: TGTGCCAGCAGGACTCAAAAAACTGAAGCTTTCTTT; CDR3: CASRTQKTEAFF
D: NA; V: TRBV15; J: TRBJ1-6; size: few; DNA: TGTGCCACCAGCACCGGAGGGTCTTACAATTCACCCCTCCACTTT; CDR3: CATSTGGSYNSPLHF
D: NA; V: TRBV9; J: TRBJ1-2; size: NA; DNA: TGTGCCAGCAGCAAGGACAGAAACTATGGCTACACCTTC; CDR3: CASSKDRNYGYTF
D: NA; V: TRBV7-2; J: TRBJ2-3; size: NA; DNA: TGTGCCAGCAGAAACAGGGTCTCCACAGATACGCAGTATTTT; CDR3: CASRNRVSTDTQYF
D: TRBD1; V: TRBV18; J: TRBJ1-1; size: NA; DNA: TGTGCCAGCTCACCACCCACAGGGGGAGTCGAAGCTTTCTTT; CDR3: CASSPPTGGVEAFF
D: TRBD1; V: TRBV2; J: TRBJ2-2; size: NA; DNA: TGTGCCAGCAGTCCGGACAGGACCGGGGAGCTGTTTTTT; CDR3: CASSPDRTGELFF
D: TRBD2; V: TRBV10-3; J: TRBJ2-7; size: NA; DNA: TGTGCCATGCGGGGCGCGGGGGGCAACTACGAGCAGTACTTC; CDR3: CAMRGAGGNYEQYF
D: NA; V: TRBV21-1; J: TRBJ1-1; size: NA; DNA: TGTGCCAGCAGCAAACGATGGACAGTCAACACTGAAGCTTTCTTT; CDR3: CASSKRWTVNTEAFF
D: NA; V: TRBV19; J: TRBJ1-3; size: NA; DNA: TGTGCCAGTAGTATAGACTCCGGGGCTGGAAACACCATATATTTT; CDR3: CASSIDSGAGNTIYF
D: NA; V: TRBV11-2; J: TRBJ1-5; size: NA; DNA: TGTGCCAGCAGCGAGGAGAATCAGCCCCAGCATTTT; CDR3: CASSEENQPQHF
D: NA; V: TRBV15; J: TRBJ1-2; size: NA; DNA: TGTGCCACCAGCAGAGATGGGGGGATGGGAACCTTC; CDR3: CATSRDGGMGTF
D: NA; V: TRBV4-3; J: TRBJ2-7; size: few; DNA: TGCGCCAGCAGCCAAGCCACGACTTTGACCTACGAGCAGTACTTC; CDR3: CASSQATTLTYEQYF
D: NA; V: TRBV30; J: TRBJ2-2; size: NA; DNA: TGTGCCTGGAGGCTTCGGAGGGATCAGAACACCGGGGAGCTGTTTTTT; CDR3: CAWRLRRDQNTGELFF
D: TRBD1; V: TRBV7-9; J: TRBJ1-2; size: NA; DNA: TGTGCCAGCAGCTTAGCGGCGACAGGGAATGGCTACACCTTC; CDR3: CASSLAATGNGYTF
D: TRBD2; V: TRBV24-1; J: TRBJ2-3; size: once; DNA: TGTGCCACCAGTCTAGCGGGGGGCACAGATACGCAGTATTTT; CDR3: CATSLAGGTDTQYF
D: TRBD1; V: TRBV19; J: TRBJ1-4; size: NA; DNA: TGTGCCAGTAGTTGGGACAGGGGAGAACTGTTTTTT; CDR3: CASSWDRGELFF
D: NA; V: TRBV24-1; J: TRBJ2-5; size: NA; DNA: TGTGCCACCAGTGATCCCAGAGAGACCCAGTACTTC; CDR3: CATSDPRETQYF
D: NA; V: TRBV7-2; J: TRBJ1-2; size: NA; DNA: TGTGCCAGCAGCTTGAGTACCTGGGCGGGGGTCTATGGCTACACCTTC; CDR3: CASSLSTWAGVYGYTF
D: NA; V: TRBV29-1; J: TRBJ1-2; size: NA; DNA: TGCAGCGTTGATCTCCTGGGGGGAAAGGGCTACACCTTC; CDR3: CSVDLLGGKGYTF
D: TRBD1; V: TRBV11-2; J: TRBJ2-7; size: NA; DNA: TGTGCCAGCAGCAGAACCGGGACAGGGACCGACGAGCAGTACTTC; CDR3: CASSRTGTGTDEQYF
D: NA; V: TRBV5-1; J: TRBJ2-7; size: once; DNA: TGCGCCAGCAGCTTGACAGGGAGAACCTCCTACGAGCAGTACTTC; CDR3: CASSLTGRTSYEQYF
D: TRBD1; V: TRBV24-1; J: TRBJ2-1; size: NA; DNA: TGTGCCACCAGTGATGCCGGGACAGGGGTCACAATTTACAATGAGCAGTTCTTC; CDR3: CATSDAGTGVTIYNEQFF
D: NA; V: TRBV13; J: TRBJ1-2; size: NA; DNA: TGTGCCAGCAGCCCAAAAAGTGAGGACTATGGCTACACCTTC; CDR3: CASSPKSEDYGYTF
D: NA; V: TRBV4-1; J: TRBJ1-6; size: NA; DNA: TGCGCCAGCAGCCAAGATCCGGAGGCCGTCGTATATTCACCCCTCCACTTT; CDR3: CASSQDPEAVVYSPLHF
D: NA; V: TRBV9; J: TRBJ1-2; size: few; DNA: TGTGCCAGCAGCGTAGTAGCGACACGAGAATACTATGGCTACACCTTC; CDR3: CASSVVATREYYGYTF
D: TRBD1; V: TRBV9; J: TRBJ1-5; size: NA; DNA: TGTGCCAGCAGCTCGGGACAGGGCCTTTCCCCCCAGCATTTT; CDR3: CASSSGQGLSPQHF
D: TRBD1; V: TRBV29-1; J: TRBJ2-7; size: once; DNA: TGCAGCGCTGGACAGGGTGGCTACGAGCAGTACTTC; CDR3: CSAGQGGYEQYF
D: NA; V: TRBV6-5; J: TRBJ1-3; size: NA; DNA: TGTGCCAGCAGTTTGGATTACGAGGGAGAGGGAAACACCATATATTTT; CDR3: CASSLDYEGEGNTIYF